In its sample, the clone carrying this T cell receptor (beta chain) was seen many times. Its antigen is not known. This may come from a read error, since a much larger clone is one base off. This CDR3 comprises 16 residues. Germline V gives CDR1 LGHDT, CDR2 YNNKEL (reference sequence). The data belong to a study of read filtering for tumor transcriptome and immune sequencing. On the study more broadly: The cohort had 17 men and some 13 women aged roughly 45 to 90, mean roughly 71 years. TCR-mapped reads were about 4.05 to 10.27 million with IR-seq versus about 85 to 1273 with RNA-seq. Revised staging placed roughly 8 patients in R-ISS I, over 15 in II, more than 5 in III.

The study's findings and limits: Compared with RNA-seq, IR-seq gave much higher clonotype depth and reliability.

Molecular barcoded adaptors covering alpha/delta and beta/gamma chains were used on 400 to 450 ng RNA. TCRdb analysed the reads with MiXCR anew, one entry per CDR3 protein. Of roughly 90,000 distinct CDR3 sequences in the sample, 20% to 25% were seen once. Sequencing used a population of CD138-negative cells sorted from bone marrow. The gene calls are TRBV3-1 and TRBJ2-1; TRBD2 might be the D (5 bases). The clonotype originates from a donor at least 40 years old with multiple myeloma. CDR3 sequence (DNA): TGTGCCGGCAGCTTTACGACTAACCCTCCTGCCAATGAGCAGTTCTTC. Its translation: CAGSFTTNPPANEQFF.